This T cell receptor beta chain originates from a study of cytomegalovirus exposure and HLA in healthy donors. Overall study results and limits: Cytomegalovirus-associated status was assigned to about 170 TCR beta chains. Among the CMV-associated chains, three were confirmed in vitro as specific for CMV antigens.

V lost 3 bases and J lost 7; bases outside the gene matches: 4. Germline CDR1 reads LNHDA; CDR2 reads SQIVND (reference sequence). The CDR3 totals 15 residues. To note about this clone: Its antigen is not known.

PCR was performed using 60 Vbeta and 13 Jbeta primers. Data came from immunoSEQ multiplex PCR; TCRdb stores just in-frame clones and leaves some out. The repertoire holds 150,000 to 180,000 clones, with roughly 80% as singletons. The clonotype comes from a man in his thirties or forties in good health and CMV-seropositive. What was sequenced was PBMCs. The chain uses TRBV19 and TRBJ1-5, with TRBD1 identical over 12 bases. CDR3 loop: CASSIGGTGGQPQHF. In DNA form, the CDR3 reads TGTGCCAGTAGTATCGGAGGGACAGGGGGCCAGCCCCAGCATTTT. Together with reference TRBV19 and TRBJ1-5, the CDR3 gives the full variable domain: DGGITQSPKYLFRKEGQNVTLSCEQNLNHDAMYWYRQDPGQGLRLIYYSQIVNDFQKGDIAEGYSVSREKKESFPLTVTSAQKNPTAFYLCASSIGGTGGQPQHFGDGTRLSIL.